This TCR beta chain was identified in a study of T cell responses to AZD1222 COVID-19 vaccine (dated by TCRdb to the early 2020s). Regarding the study in general: A total of approximately 240 trial participants underwent TCR sequencing, of whom 200 to 220 had received two doses of AZD1222 and about 26 had received two doses of the MenACWY control vaccine. Trial participants were enrolled by age into subgroups of 18-55, 56-69 and 70-plus years, and around 150, 28 and 57 TCR-sequenced participants, respectively, were included in these subgroups. General study outcomes and caveats: Because no day 14 peak-response samples were available, the repertoires could be characterized only after the peak T cell response. After two AZD1222 doses, spike-specific TCR breadth and depth were significantly higher than at day 0 and than in MenACWY recipients. In the small 56-69-year group, the increase in depth fell short of significance, most likely because of low power. Participants were mostly white British, with more females than males. The authors suggested clonal diversity may have been underestimated. CD4 TCRs associated with the vaccine covered the entire spike protein, and the dominant responses were in regions 160-218 and 743-854. Conclusions about previously exposed vaccinees were limited because only six AZD1222 recipients were SARS-CoV-2 seropositive at baseline. Nearly half of unique spike-specific TCRs reportedly recognized epitopes outside regions mutated in the B.1.351 and B.1.1.7 variants.

The CDR3 covers 15 residues, taking in both the cysteine and the phenylalanine. The DNA shown is the 45-base CDR3, in frame from base 1. V and J are truncated by 2 bases and 2 bases respectively, leaving an intervening sequence of 13 bases. CDR1 and CDR2 were assigned from the germline V gene as MNHEY and SVGEGT. For this clone: Its antigen remains undetermined. One base away there is no much larger clone; base qualities are not given.

The label giving this sample's time point can be read as: about 28 days (+/-7) after the second vaccine dose. AZD1222 recipients with second doses at about 4 weeks or about 12 weeks were pooled, because spike-specific TCR depth and breadth did not differ between schedules. Samples from vaccinated people were obtained from the UK trials COV001 and COV002, which included a single-blind randomized controlled phase 2/3 trial of AZD1222 (ChAdOx1 nCoV-19) in healthy adults. For TCRbeta chain sequencing, PBMC samples were collected from trial participants at day 0 and at day 28 after the second dose. The CDR3 regions of human TCRbeta chains were subjected to immunosequencing. Processing in the source paper ran as follows. TCRs in the repertoires were compared against a reference library of SARS-CoV-2-specific TCRs that had been generated with the MIRA antigen-specificity platform. Breadth meant the fraction of unique TCRs that were SARS-CoV-2-associated, whereas depth meant the fraction of total T cells that were SARS-CoV-2-associated. Using the MIRA data, every spike-specific TCR was mapped to the spike region that the TCR reacted to and assigned to either a CD4 or a CD8 class. Log10-transformed breadth and depth values were compared by one-way ANOVA with Sidak's multiple comparisons tests. The table comes from immuneACCESS by way of TCRdb, which keeps in-frame sequences with V and J called. Part of the clones is missing from these tables; in studies checked, under half for an unresolved V gene and the rest for unknown reasons. V and J calls and clone size are given by that table; D and trimming were obtained from the DNA. The sample profile shows about 140,000 clones; 88% of them were found once. Jointly, the top ten make up 2.5% to 3.5% of the sample.

Source: peripheral blood, taken 28 days after the second AZD1222 dose. This TCR was sampled from an adult who received the AZD1222 COVID-19 vaccine. The chain was built from TRBV6-2 or TRBV6-3 and TRBJ2-7; the D segment is perhaps TRBD1 or TRBD2, each sharing 5 matched bases. The DNA sequence follows: TGTGCCAGCAGTTACCTTGGGACGTTAGCCTACGAGCAGTACTTC. The encoded protein is CASSYLGTLAYEQYF.